These T cell receptor beta chains were read from a single sample in a study of blood T cell repertoires in COVID-19. The assay was immunoSEQ multiplex PCR, and TCRdb's table has in-frame clones only and misses some. The table includes around 260,000 clones, about 93% detected once. Sequencing input: PBMCs or T cells enriched from blood (not recorded which). Every receptor here comes from a woman younger than 45 who had recovered from COVID-19. The CDR3 runs from the conserved cysteine through the conserved F or W. Each record gives: V gene, J gene, clone size, D gene, CDR3 protein, CDR3 DNA. A D gene is named only where the DNA matches it firmly. The size of a clone is reported for some rows only, either as once, few or many, or as a class for expanded clones.

V: TRBV6-5
J: TRBJ2-5
size: .
D: .
CDR3: CASSYAGQKETQYF
DNA: TGTGCCAGCAGTTACGCTGGACAAAAAGAGACCCAGTACTTC

V: TRBV5-1
J: TRBJ1-2
size: .
D: TRBD1
CDR3: CASSQTGAPNYGYTF
DNA: TGCGCCAGCAGCCAGACAGGGGCCCCTAACTATGGCTACACCTTC

V: TRBV10-1
J: TRBJ2-1
size: .
D: TRBD2
CDR3: CASRETSGKSYNEQFF
DNA: TGCGCCAGCAGGGAGACTAGCGGGAAATCCTACAATGAGCAGTTCTTC

V: TRBV28
J: TRBJ1-6
size: .
D: .
CDR3: CASWEVGSPLHF
DNA: TGTGCCAGCTGGGAGGTTGGTTCACCCCTCCACTTT

V: TRBV6-1
J: TRBJ2-7
size: .
D: .
CDR3: CASSEYVGAYEQYF
DNA: TGTGCCAGCAGTGAATACGTTGGAGCCTACGAGCAGTACTTC

V: TRBV5-4
J: TRBJ2-7
size: .
D: TRBD2
CDR3: CASSLGAGVNYEQYF
DNA: TGTGCCAGCAGCTTGGGGGCGGGAGTGAATTACGAGCAGTACTTC

V: TRBV19
J: TRBJ1-3
size: .
D: TRBD1
CDR3: CASSLGQGTNTIYF
DNA: TGTGCCAGTAGCCTCGGACAGGGGACAAACACCATATATTTT

V: TRBV2
J: TRBJ2-1
size: .
D: .
CDR3: CASMTPYNEQFF
DNA: TGTGCCAGTATGACTCCTTACAATGAGCAGTTCTTC

V: TRBV7-9
J: TRBJ2-7
size: .
D: TRBD2
CDR3: CASSAPGLATYEQYF
DNA: TGTGCCAGCAGCGCCCCGGGACTAGCTACCTACGAGCAGTACTTC

V: TRBV4-3
J: TRBJ2-6
size: .
D: TRBD2
CDR3: CASSQDRGTSGRWTGANVLTF
DNA: TGCGCCAGCAGCCAAGATAGGGGGACTAGCGGGAGATGGACTGGGGCCAACGTCCTGACTTTC

V: TRBV7-3
J: TRBJ1-1
size: .
D: TRBD1
CDR3: CASSNLQGQAFF
DNA: TGTGCCAGCAGCAACCTACAGGGGCAAGCTTTCTTT

V: TRBV18
J: TRBJ1-5
size: .
D: TRBD1
CDR3: CASSQNRGDQPQHF
DNA: TGTGCCAGCTCACAAAACAGGGGAGATCAGCCCCAGCATTTT

V: TRBV4-2
J: TRBJ2-1
size: once
D: TRBD2
CDR3: CASSLSLAGEGNEQFF
DNA: TGTGCCAGCAGCCTCTCACTAGCGGGAGAAGGGAATGAGCAGTTCTTC